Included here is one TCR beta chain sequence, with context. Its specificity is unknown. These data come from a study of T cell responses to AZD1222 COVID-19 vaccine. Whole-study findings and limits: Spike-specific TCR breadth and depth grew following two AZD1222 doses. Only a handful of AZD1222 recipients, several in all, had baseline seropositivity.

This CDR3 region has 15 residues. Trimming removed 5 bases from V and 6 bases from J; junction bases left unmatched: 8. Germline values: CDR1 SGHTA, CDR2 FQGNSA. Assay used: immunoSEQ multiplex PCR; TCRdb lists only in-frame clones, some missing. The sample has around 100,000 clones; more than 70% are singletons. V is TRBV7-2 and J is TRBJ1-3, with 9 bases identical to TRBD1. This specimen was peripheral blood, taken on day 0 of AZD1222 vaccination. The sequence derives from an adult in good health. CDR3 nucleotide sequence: TGTGCCAGCAGCAAGTGGACAGGGGCGGAAAACACCATATATTTT. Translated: CASSKWTGAENTIYF.